This TCR beta chain was identified in a study of T cells in Graves' hyperthyroidism and ophthalmopathy. This clonotype showed up just a few times. The hyperthyroidism was newly diagnosed and had lasted under 2 months; the patients were aged 18 to 65. Based on clinical symptoms, serum thyroxine and TRAb, thyroid ultrasound and orbital computed tomography, diagnoses were reached. PBMCs were sourced from approximately 10 ml fresh peripheral blood. The source material, RNA transcripts, was used to amplify TCR beta CDR3 regions. The HTBI primer set was used in a first-round RT-PCR of the TCR CDR3. In TCRdb, the multiplex PCR reads were re-called with MiXCR into one record per CDR3 protein. The sample has about 840,000 distinct CDR3 sequences; 38% are singletons. The CDR3 contains 15 residues. Germline lookup yields CDR1 MNHEY and CDR2 SVGAGI. V lost 6 bases, J lost 5 bases, and 11 bases stayed unmatched.

This receptor was identified in a man between 18 and 29 years old with Graves' hyperthyroidism. Sequenced input: blood. V is TRBV6-5 and J is TRBJ2-5, with 8 nucleotides matching TRBD2. This chain's CDR3 is CASRTSGWGSETQYF. CDR3 DNA: TGTGCCAGCAGAACTAGCGGTTGGGGATCTGAGACCCAGTACTTC.